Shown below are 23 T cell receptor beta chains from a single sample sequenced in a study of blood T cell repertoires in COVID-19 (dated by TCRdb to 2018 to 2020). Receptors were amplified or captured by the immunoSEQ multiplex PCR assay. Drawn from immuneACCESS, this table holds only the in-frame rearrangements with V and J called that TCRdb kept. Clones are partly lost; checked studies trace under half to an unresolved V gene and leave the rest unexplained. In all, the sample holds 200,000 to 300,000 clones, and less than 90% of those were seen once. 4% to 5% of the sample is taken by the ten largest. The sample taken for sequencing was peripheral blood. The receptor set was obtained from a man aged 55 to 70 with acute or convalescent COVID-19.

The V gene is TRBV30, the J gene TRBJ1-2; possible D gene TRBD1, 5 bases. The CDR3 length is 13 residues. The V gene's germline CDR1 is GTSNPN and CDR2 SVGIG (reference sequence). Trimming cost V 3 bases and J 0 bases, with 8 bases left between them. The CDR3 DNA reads TGTGCCTGGAGCAGACAGTCTAACTATGGCTACACCTTC. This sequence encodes CAWSRQSNYGYTF.

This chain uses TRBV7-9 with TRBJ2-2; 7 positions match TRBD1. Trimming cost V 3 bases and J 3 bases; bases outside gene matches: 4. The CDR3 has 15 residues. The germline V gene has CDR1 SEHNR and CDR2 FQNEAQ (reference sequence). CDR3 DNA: TGTGCCAGCAGCTTCGGGACAGCCTACACCGGGGAGCTGTTTTTT. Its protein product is CASSFGTAYTGELFF. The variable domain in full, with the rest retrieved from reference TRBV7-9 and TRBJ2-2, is DTGVSQNPRHKITKRGQNVTFRCDPISEHNRLYWYRQTLGQGPEFLTYFQNEAQLEKSRLLSDRFSAERPKGSFSTLEIQRTEQGDSAMYLCASSFGTAYTGELFFGEGSRLTVL.

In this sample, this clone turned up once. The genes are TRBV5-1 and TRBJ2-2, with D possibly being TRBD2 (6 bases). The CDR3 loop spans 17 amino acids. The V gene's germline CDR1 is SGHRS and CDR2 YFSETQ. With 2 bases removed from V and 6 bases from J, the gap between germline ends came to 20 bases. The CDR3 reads CASSLPVPFPGAGELFF. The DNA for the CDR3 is TGCGCCAGCAGCTTACCAGTCCCCTTTCCGGGGGCCGGGGAGCTGTTTTTT.

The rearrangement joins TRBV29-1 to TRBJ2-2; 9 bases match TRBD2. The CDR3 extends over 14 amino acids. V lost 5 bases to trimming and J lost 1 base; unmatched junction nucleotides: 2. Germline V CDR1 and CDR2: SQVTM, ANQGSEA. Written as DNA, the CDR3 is TGCAGCGTTAGAGCGGGAGGGAACACCGGGGAGCTGTTTTTT. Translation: CSVRAGGNTGELFF.

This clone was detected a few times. The CDR3 DNA sequence: TGTGCCAGCAGTCTACTGACAGGGGACAGGCGAAACACCATATATTTT. It translates to CASSLLTGDRRNTIYF. This rearrangement joins TRBV28 to TRBJ1-3; 8 bases agree with TRBD1. V was clipped by 5 bases and J by 5 bases; unmatched bases: 11. This CDR3 region has 16 residues. Germline V CDR1 and CDR2: MDHEN, SYDVKM.

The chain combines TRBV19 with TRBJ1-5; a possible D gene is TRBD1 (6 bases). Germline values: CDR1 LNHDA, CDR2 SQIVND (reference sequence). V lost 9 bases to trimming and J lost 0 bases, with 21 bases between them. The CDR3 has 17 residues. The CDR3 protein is CASRKGRGGDSNQPQHF. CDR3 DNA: TGTGCCAGCCGAAAGGGCAGGGGAGGGGATAGCAATCAGCCCCAGCATTTT.

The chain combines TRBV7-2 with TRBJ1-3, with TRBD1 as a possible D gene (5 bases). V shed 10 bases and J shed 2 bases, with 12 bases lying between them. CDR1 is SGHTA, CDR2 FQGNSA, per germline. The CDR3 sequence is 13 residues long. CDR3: CANRPGAGNTIYF. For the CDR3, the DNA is TGTGCCAACAGGCCGGGTGCTGGAAACACCATATATTTT.

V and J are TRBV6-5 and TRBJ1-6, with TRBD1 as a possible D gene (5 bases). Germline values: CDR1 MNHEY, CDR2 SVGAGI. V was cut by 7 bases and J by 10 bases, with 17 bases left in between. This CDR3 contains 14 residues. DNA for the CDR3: TGTGCCAGCAAACCCAACGGGGGGGAATCACCCCTCCACTTT. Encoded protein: CASKPNGGESPLHF.

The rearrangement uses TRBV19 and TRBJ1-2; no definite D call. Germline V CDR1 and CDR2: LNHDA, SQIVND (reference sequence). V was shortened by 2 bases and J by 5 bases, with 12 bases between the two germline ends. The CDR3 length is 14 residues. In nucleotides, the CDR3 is TGTGCCAGTAGTATATCCGGGAGGTTATATGGCTACACCTTC. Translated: CASSISGRLYGYTF. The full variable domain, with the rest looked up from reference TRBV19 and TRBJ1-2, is DGGITQSPKYLFRKEGQNVTLSCEQNLNHDAMYWYRQDPGQGLRLIYYSQIVNDFQKGDIAEGYSVSREKKESFPLTVTSAQKNPTAFYLCASSISGRLYGYTFGSGTRLTVV.

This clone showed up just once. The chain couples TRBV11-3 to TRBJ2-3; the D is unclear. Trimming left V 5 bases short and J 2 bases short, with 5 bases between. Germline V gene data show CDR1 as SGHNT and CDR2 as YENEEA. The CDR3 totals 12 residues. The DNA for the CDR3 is TGTGCCAGCAGCCAGAACACAGATACGCAGTATTTT. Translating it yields CASSQNTDTQYF.

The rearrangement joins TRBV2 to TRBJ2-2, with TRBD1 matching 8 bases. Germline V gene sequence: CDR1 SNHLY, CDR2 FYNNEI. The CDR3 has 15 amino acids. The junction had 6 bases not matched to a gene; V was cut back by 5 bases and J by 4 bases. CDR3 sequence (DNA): TGTGCCAGCAGTACCCGACAGGGGCTCACCGGGGAGCTGTTTTTT. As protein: CASSTRQGLTGELFF.

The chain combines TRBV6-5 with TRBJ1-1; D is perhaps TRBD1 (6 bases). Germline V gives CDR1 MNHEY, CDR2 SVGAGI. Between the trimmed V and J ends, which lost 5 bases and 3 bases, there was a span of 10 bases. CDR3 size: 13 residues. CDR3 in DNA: TGTGCCAGCAGTCCGGACAGATACACTGAAGCTTTCTTT. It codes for CASSPDRYTEAFF.

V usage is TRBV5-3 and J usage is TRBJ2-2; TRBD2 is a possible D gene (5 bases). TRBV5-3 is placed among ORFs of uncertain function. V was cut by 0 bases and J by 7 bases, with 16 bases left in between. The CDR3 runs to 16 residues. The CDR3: CARSLACEGSGGELFF. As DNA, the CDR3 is TGTGCCAGAAGCTTGGCGTGTGAGGGATCGGGCGGGGAGCTGTTTTTT.

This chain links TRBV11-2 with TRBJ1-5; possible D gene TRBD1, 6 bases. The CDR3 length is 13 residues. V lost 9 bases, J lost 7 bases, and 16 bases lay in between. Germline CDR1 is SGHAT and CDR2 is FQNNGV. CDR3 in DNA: TGTGCCAGTTCAGCGGACAGATCACAGCCCCAGCATTTT. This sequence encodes CASSADRSQPQHF.

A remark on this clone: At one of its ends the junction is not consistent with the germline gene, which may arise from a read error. CDR3: CASSLGPGTSGRDQETQYF. The CDR3 coding sequence is TGTGCTAGCAGCTTAGGGCCCGGGACTAGCGGGAGGGATCAAGAGACCCAGTACTTC. The V and J genes are TRBV7-7 and TRBJ2-5, with 16 bases lining up with TRBD2. Germline lookup yields CDR1 SSHAT and CDR2 FNYEAQ (reference sequence). The CDR3 has 19 amino acids.

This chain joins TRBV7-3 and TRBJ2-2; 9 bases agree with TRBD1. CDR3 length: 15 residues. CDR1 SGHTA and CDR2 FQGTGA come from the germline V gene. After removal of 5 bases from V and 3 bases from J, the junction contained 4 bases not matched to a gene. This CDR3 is CASSKGQGDTGELFF. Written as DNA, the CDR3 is TGTGCCAGCAGCAAGGGACAGGGTGACACCGGGGAGCTGTTTTTT.

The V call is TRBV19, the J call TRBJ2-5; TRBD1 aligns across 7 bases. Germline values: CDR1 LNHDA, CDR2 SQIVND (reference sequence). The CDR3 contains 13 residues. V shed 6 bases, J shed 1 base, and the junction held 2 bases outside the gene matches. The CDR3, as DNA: TGTGCCAGTAGCCGACAGGGCCAAGAGACCCAGTACTTC. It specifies CASSRQGQETQYF.

CDR3 nucleotide sequence: TGTGCCAGCAGCCGAACGGGTAACTATGGCTACACCTTC. Residues: CASSRTGNYGYTF. The chain recombines TRBV9 with TRBJ1-2, with D uncertain. Germline CDR1 SGDLS, CDR2 YYNGEE. Between the trimmed V and J ends, which lost 4 bases and 1 base, there was a span of 8 bases. This CDR3 comprises 13 residues.

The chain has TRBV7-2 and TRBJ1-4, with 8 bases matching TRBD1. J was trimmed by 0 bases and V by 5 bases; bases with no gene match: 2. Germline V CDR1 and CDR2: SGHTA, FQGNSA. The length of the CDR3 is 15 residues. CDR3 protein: CASSTRGPTNEKLFF. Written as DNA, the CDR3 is TGTGCCAGCAGCACCAGGGGGCCAACTAATGAAAAACTGTTTTTT.

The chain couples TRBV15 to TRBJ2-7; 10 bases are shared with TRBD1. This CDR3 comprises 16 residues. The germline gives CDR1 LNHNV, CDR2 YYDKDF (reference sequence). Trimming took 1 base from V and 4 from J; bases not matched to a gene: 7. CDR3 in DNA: TGTGCCACCAGCAGAGCCCGGACAGGGGGTTTATACGAGCAGTACTTC. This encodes CATSRARTGGLYEQYF.

As DNA, the CDR3 is TGTGCCATCAGTGACGGAGGCCCCTACGAGCAGTACTTC. Protein: CAISDGGPYEQYF. The chain couples TRBV10-3 to TRBJ2-7; TRBD2 is a possible D gene (5 bases). CDR1 and CDR2 from the germline V gene are ENHRY and SYGVKD. The length of the CDR3 is 13 residues. Between the trimmed V and J ends, which lost 3 bases and 2 bases, there was a span of 8 bases.

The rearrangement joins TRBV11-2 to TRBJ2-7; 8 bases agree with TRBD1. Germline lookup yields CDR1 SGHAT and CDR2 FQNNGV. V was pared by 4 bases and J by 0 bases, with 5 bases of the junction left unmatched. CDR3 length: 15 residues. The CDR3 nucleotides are TGTGCCAGCAGCTCCCAGGACAGGGCCTCCTACGAGCAGTACTTC. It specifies CASSSQDRASYEQYF.

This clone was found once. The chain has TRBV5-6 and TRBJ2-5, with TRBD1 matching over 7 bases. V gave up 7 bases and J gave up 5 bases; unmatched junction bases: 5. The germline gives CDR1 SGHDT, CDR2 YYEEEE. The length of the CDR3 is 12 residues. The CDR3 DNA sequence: TGTGCCAGCGACAGGGTGGGCGAGACCCAGTACTTC. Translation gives CASDRVGETQYF.